This TCR beta chain appears in the sequencing data of a study of CD8 T cells in Susac syndrome. Germline V gives CDR1 GTSNPN, CDR2 SVGIG (reference sequence). With 1 base removed from V and 3 bases from J, the gap between germline ends came to 10 bases. The CDR3 sequence is 13 residues long. Random hexamers were used to reverse transcribe roughly 0.5 to 1 ug of RNA. An immunoSEQ multiplex PCR generated amplified TCR beta CDR3 products spanning 54 Vbeta and 13 Jbeta. TCRdb re-derived calls from the immunoSEQ multiplex PCR reads in MiXCR, one entry per CDR3 protein. The sample lists 200,000 to 250,000 distinct CDR3 sequences; just under 95% were seen once. TCR beta sequencing covered blood CD8+ and CD4+ T cells.

The rearrangement uses TRBV30 and TRBJ2-7; D is perhaps TRBD2 (6 bases). The sequence was collected from a human donor with multiple sclerosis. Sequencing used CD4+ T cells from PBMCs. This chain's CDR3 is CAWSEGTLYEQYF. The DNA for the CDR3 is TGTGCCTGGAGTGAAGGGACTCTCTACGAGCAGTACTTC.